This is a list of T cell receptor beta chains from one sample in a study of vaccination and CD4 T cells after COVID-19. TCRdb re-analysed the PCR reads in MiXCR, keeping a single row per CDR3 protein. Here the sample spans nearly 20,000 distinct CDR3 sequences, about three quarters being singletons. These receptors have no known antigen. Material: CD4+ T cells from blood, cultured in vitro, obtained after SARS-CoV-2 vaccination. The source is a human donor who received a COVID-19 vaccine. CDR3s include the opening cysteine and the closing phenylalanine or tryptophan. Each record gives: clone size, V gene, D gene, J gene, CDR3 protein, CDR3 DNA. D genes are given only for firm matches. Expanded clones get a size class; other rows say once, few or many, or leave the size out.

-,TRBV20-1,-,TRBJ1-1,CSARDLSEMNTEAFF,TGCAGTGCTAGAGATCTGTCGGAAATGAACACTGAAGCTTTCTTT
-,TRBV6-1,-,TRBJ2-1,CASSNGRYNEQFF,TGTGCCAGCTCAAACGGACGGTACAATGAGCAGTTCTTC
-,TRBV7-3,TRBD1,TRBJ2-7,CASSLQGGRRYEQYF,TGTGCCAGCAGCCTCCAAGGGGGCAGGAGATACGAGCAGTACTTC
-,TRBV27,-,TRBJ1-5,CASSLSREGVGQPQHF,TGTGCCAGCAGTTTATCGAGGGAGGGGGTGGGTCAGCCCCAGCATTTT
-,TRBV29-1,-,TRBJ1-5,CSVALGTGSNQPQHF,TGCAGCGTTGCCCTTGGGACTGGGAGCAATCAGCCCCAGCATTTT
-,TRBV12-3/TRBV12-4,-,TRBJ1-2,CASSLAGSSGGYTF,TGTGCCAGCAGTTTGGCAGGGTCAAGTGGTGGCTACACCTTC
-,TRBV27,-,TRBJ1-2,CASSLSGRPNYGYTF,TGTGCCAGCAGTTTATCGGGACGGCCTAACTATGGCTACACCTTC
-,TRBV2,-,TRBJ2-3,CASSEDGGGTDTQYF,TGTGCCAGCAGTGAAGATGGCGGGGGCACAGATACGCAGTATTTT
-,TRBV10-2,-,TRBJ1-1,CASSDPTTRGPNTEAFF,TGCGCCAGCAGTGACCCTACCACCCGAGGACCGAACACTGAAGCTTTCTTT
-,TRBV7-2,-,TRBJ1-5,CASSLVGLNQPQHF,TGTGCCAGCAGCTTAGTAGGTTTGAATCAGCCCCAGCATTTT
few,TRBV20-1,-,TRBJ1-6,CSASTQQAYNSPLHF,TGCAGTGCTAGTACCCAACAAGCCTATAATTCACCCCTCCACTTT
few,TRBV6-4,-,TRBJ1-5,CAIRTYQPQHF,TGTGCCATTAGGACGTATCAGCCCCAGCATTTT
few,TRBV6-4,TRBD1,TRBJ2-3,CASSEGQGAYDTQYF,TGTGCCAGCAGTGAGGGGCAGGGGGCTTACGATACGCAGTATTTT
-,TRBV20-1,TRBD2,TRBJ2-1,CSARRSGGVYNEQFF,TGCAGTGCTAGACGTAGCGGGGGGGTCTACAATGAGCAGTTCTTC
-,TRBV20-1,TRBD1,TRBJ1-1,CSARPGQGWLGNTEAFF,TGCAGTGCTAGGCCGGGACAGGGCTGGTTGGGGAACACTGAAGCTTTCTTT
-,TRBV30,-,TRBJ1-4,CAWDGGKGEKLFF,TGTGCCTGGGATGGGGGAAAGGGGGAAAAACTGTTTTTT
-,TRBV25-1,TRBD1,TRBJ1-2,CASSVGQGEDGYTF,TGTGCCAGCAGCGTCGGACAGGGCGAAGATGGCTACACCTTC
-,TRBV6-1,-,TRBJ1-5,CASSEVHGDSNQPQHF,TGTGCCAGCAGTGAAGTCCACGGGGATAGCAATCAGCCCCAGCATTTT
-,TRBV7-2,TRBD1,TRBJ1-3,CASSWTGGSGNTIYF,TGTGCCAGCAGCTGGACAGGGGGTTCGGGAAACACCATATATTTT
-,TRBV12-5,-,TRBJ1-3,CASGLAQGSGGNTIYF,TGTGCTAGTGGTTTGGCACAGGGTTCGGGAGGAAACACCATATATTTT
-,TRBV7-9,TRBD1,TRBJ2-5,CASSRRSTGGIYQETQYF,TGTGCCAGCAGCCGCAGGTCTACAGGGGGCATTTACCAAGAGACCCAGTACTTC
-,TRBV20-1,TRBD2,TRBJ2-1,CSATPLAGGPNEQFF,TGCAGTGCTACTCCACTAGCGGGGGGACCCAATGAGCAGTTCTTC